What follows are 17 T cell receptor beta chains derived from one specimen sequenced in a study of T cell repertoires in cytomegalovirus infection. TCRdb itself ran the reads through MiXCR, one entry per CDR3 protein. This table has 500,000 to 600,000 distinct CDR3 sequences, 16% appearing once. Sequenced: CD8+ T cells from PBMCs. The receptors come from a human donor in good health (CMV status not recorded). Some clones in this sample may be carry-over from other donors' samples.

Points on this clonotype: Just one base apart from a much larger clone, this may be a read error. CDR3 region: CATSESTTGDPLSSYNEQFF. The CDR3 DNA reads as TGTGCCACCAGTGAGTCGACTACCGGGGACCCACTGAGCTCCTACAATGAGCAGTTCTTC. V usage is TRBV24-1 and J usage is TRBJ2-1; D may be TRBD1 or TRBD2 (5 bases each). The CDR3 totals 20 residues. Trimming removed 4 bases from V and 0 bases from J, with 24 bases in between. Germline values: CDR1 KGHDR, CDR2 SFDVKD.

This clonotype has at least ten counts. The chain uses TRBV7-6 and TRBJ2-1, with TRBD1 matching 11 bases. From germline, CDR1 is SGHVS and CDR2 FNYEAQ. The V and J ends lost 1 base and 7 bases, in that order; junction bases with no gene match: 6. This CDR3 is 16 amino acids long. In DNA, the CDR3 is TGTGCCAGCAGCTTAGGATGGGGGACAGGGGGGAATGAGCAGTTCTTC. Protein sequence: CASSLGWGTGGNEQFF.

This clonotype occurred a few times. The CDR3, as DNA: TGTGCCAGCAGTTTTAGGGGGGGGGGACTAGCGACCTTCGAGCAGTACTTC. This gives the protein CASSFRGGGLATFEQYF. The V gene is TRBV28, the J gene TRBJ2-7; TRBD2 agrees at 10 bases. This CDR3 region has 17 residues. CDR1 is MDHEN, CDR2 SYDVKM, per germline. Trimming took 3 bases from V and 6 from J; bases not matched to a gene: 14.

This clonotype was seen many times. The chain employs TRBV12-5 and TRBJ1-1; D gene uncertain. The V end was cut by 9 bases, the J end by 5 bases, with 13 bases between. The CDR3 runs 12 residues. Germline lookup yields CDR1 LGHNT and CDR2 FRNRAP. DNA for the CDR3: TGTGCTAGCGGCTTCTCTCCAACTGAAGCTTTCTTT. This gives the protein CASGFSPTEAFF. The whole variable domain, filled in from reference TRBV12-5 and TRBJ1-1, reads DARVTQTPRHKVTEMGQEVTMRCQPILGHNTVFWYRQTMMQGLELLAYFRNRAPLDDSGMPKDRFSAEMPDATLATLKIQPSEPRDSAVYFCASGFSPTEAFFGQGTRLTVV.

V gene TRBV4-1 combines with J gene TRBJ2-7, with 9 positions matching TRBD2. The CDR3 is made up of 17 amino acids. Germline V CDR1 and CDR2: MGHRA, YSYEKL. With 4 bases clipped from V and 4 bases from J, the junction kept 14 bases outside the gene matches. The CDR3 protein is CASSLYSGSFEEYEQYF. CDR3 DNA: TGCGCCAGCAGCCTTTATAGCGGGAGTTTTGAGGAATACGAGCAGTACTTC.

The sample holds a few counts of this clonotype. The V and J genes are TRBV29-1 and TRBJ2-2, with TRBD1 matching over 9 bases. V lost 7 bases and J lost 7; bases outside the gene matches: 13. The CDR3 length is 15 residues. Germline V lookup: CDR1 SQVTM, CDR2 ANQGSEA. CDR3 sequence: CSAIRQGGMDGELFF. The DNA of the CDR3 is TGCAGCGCAATCCGACAGGGGGGGATGGACGGGGAGCTGTTTTTT.

This CDR3 reads CASSLREESYEQYF. CDR3 sequence (DNA): TGTGCCAGCAGTTTAAGGGAGGAGTCCTACGAGCAGTACTTC. The chain has TRBV27 and TRBJ2-7; maybe TRBD2 (6 bases). CDR3 size: 14 residues. Trimming removed 2 bases at V and 1 base at J, with 9 bases between. Germline V lookup: CDR1 MNHEY, CDR2 SMNVEV (reference sequence).

This clonotype was observed a handful of times. The chain is built from TRBV20-1 and TRBJ1-2, with 8 bases that match TRBD1. This CDR3 region has 12 residues. Losses at the gene ends were 4 bases for V and 6 bases for J; bases not matched to a gene: 4. CDR1 and CDR2 from the germline V gene are DFQATT and SNEGSKA (reference sequence). This CDR3 is CSATDRENGYTF. In nucleotides, the CDR3 is TGCAGTGCTACGGACAGGGAGAATGGCTACACCTTC.

The sample holds a few counts of this clonotype. This chain uses TRBV6-1 with TRBJ1-2, with 7 bases identical to TRBD1. Per the germline V gene, CDR1 is MNHNS and CDR2 is SASEGT. CDR3 length: 17 residues. Trimming at V came to 5 bases and at J to 7 bases, leaving 19 bases not matched to a gene. DNA for the CDR3: TGTGCCAGCAGTAGCCGTGGGTTTGACAGGGAAGAAGGTGGCTACACCTTC. Its translation: CASSSRGFDREEGGYTF.

This clonotype was recorded a few times. CDR3 sequence (DNA): TGTGCCAGCCACCCCGGGGAGGGGTCCTATGGCTACACCTTC. The encoded protein is CASHPGEGSYGYTF. This chain links TRBV19 with TRBJ1-2, with D maybe TRBD1 (5 bases). CDR3 size: 14 residues. The V end was cut by 9 bases, the J end by 4 bases, with 18 bases between. Germline V CDR1 and CDR2: LNHDA, SQIVND (reference sequence).

This clonotype was seen only a few times. This sequence joins TRBV4-2 and TRBJ2-7; D might be TRBD2 (5 bases). The V end was cut by 1 base, the J end by 0 bases, with 10 bases between. CDR1 and CDR2 (germline): LGHNA, YNFKEQ. The CDR3 is made up of 15 amino acids. CDR3 in amino acids: CASSQVRETSYEQYF. The CDR3 DNA follows: TGTGCCAGCAGCCAAGTAAGGGAGACCTCCTACGAGCAGTACTTC.

This clonotype was seen repeatedly, ten times or more. V usage is TRBV6-5 and J usage is TRBJ2-7; D is ambiguous. V shed 2 bases and J shed 2 bases, with 7 bases lying between them. This CDR3 has 13 residues. Looked up from germline, CDR1 is MNHEY and CDR2 is SVGAGI. CDR3 region: CASSYGVAYEQYF. CDR3 sequence (DNA): TGTGCCAGCAGTTACGGGGTAGCCTACGAGCAGTACTTC.

This clonotype was seen only once. A clone one base away is much larger, so this may be a read error. This chain connects TRBV4-1 to TRBJ2-2, with D possibly being TRBD1 or TRBD2 (6 bases each). The CDR3 consists of 20 residues. Germline CDR1 reads MGHRA; CDR2 reads YSYEKL. Here the CDR3 DNA reads TGTGCCAGCAGCCAAGTAACAGGGCGGTCCACCTCGTTCCGGGGGGGGGAGCTGTTTTTT. Translation gives CASSQVTGRSTSFRGGELFF.

The chain combines TRBV6-1 with TRBJ2-1, with 7 bases lining up with TRBD2. The CDR3 extends over 14 amino acids. Losses at the gene ends were 10 bases for V and 1 base for J; bases not matched to a gene: 7. Germline CDR1 MNHNS, CDR2 SASEGT. The CDR3 DNA reads as TGTGCCACCGGTGAAGCGGGATCCTACAATGAGCAGTTCTTC. This encodes CATGEAGSYNEQFF.

This clonotype was found many times. The chain links TRBV5-8 to TRBJ1-4; 7 nucleotides align to TRBD1. The V gene's germline CDR1 is SGHTS and CDR2 YDEGEE. V was pared by 4 bases and J by 8 bases, with 8 bases of the junction left unmatched. This CDR3 has 14 residues. The CDR3 is CASSQDRRYEKLFF. Here the CDR3 DNA reads TGTGCCAGCAGCCAGGACAGGCGGTACGAAAAACTGTTTTTT.

This clonotype was counted between two and nine times. The chain has TRBV6-5 and TRBJ2-6; D unresolved. The germline V and J ends were trimmed by 4 bases and 0 bases, with 10 bases remaining between them. Germline V gene data show CDR1 as MNHEY and CDR2 as SVGAGI. This CDR3 has 16 residues. CDR3 bases: TGTGCCAGCAGTTCTGGCGTCCTCTCTGGGGCCAACGTCCTGACTTTC. It codes for CASSSGVLSGANVLTF.

This clonotype turned up a few times. This CDR3 reads CATSDTTEGRVTEAFF. CDR3 bases: TGTGCCACCAGTGACACCACAGAAGGCCGGGTCACTGAAGCTTTCTTT. The chain combines TRBV24-1 with TRBJ1-1; D is uncertain. CDR3 length equals 16 residues. CDR1 KGHDR and CDR2 SFDVKD come from the germline V gene. V lost 4 bases, J lost 4 bases, and 18 bases lay in between.